The T cell receptor beta chain under discussion was sequenced for a study of shared T cell receptors in the human thymus. V was clipped by 6 bases and J by 0 bases; unmatched bases: 10. Germline V CDR1 and CDR2: MDHEN, SYDVKM. CDR3 length: 17 residues. TCRdb keeps only in-frame clones here, not all; method: immunoSEQ multiplex PCR. The sample lists over 450,000 clones, 75% to 80% occurring once. This sample was shared with a second study, whose subject was human thymus T cells. That investigation notes: Donors were healthy Finnish babies undergoing corrective operations for congenital heart defects. Thymus was obtained from resections taken during corrective heart surgery. Thymic as well as blood repertoires seemed to favor certain V and J genes unevenly. Unrelated individuals had highly overlapping thymic repertoires, as reported in related research.

The V gene is TRBV28, the J gene TRBJ1-5, with 8 bases that match TRBD1. The sequence came from a boy under three years old with a congenital heart defect. The sequenced sample consisted of thymocytes. The CDR3 here is CASRLTGALYSNQPQHF. In nucleotides, the CDR3 is TGTGCCAGCAGACTGACAGGGGCGTTATATAGCAATCAGCCCCAGCATTTT.